The 16 T cell receptor beta chains below were found in one sample sequenced in a study of PD-1 blockade in mismatch repair-deficient tumors (dated by TCRdb to 2016 to 2017). Library prep was done by the immunoSEQ multiplex PCR assay. TCRdb took over this immuneACCESS table, retaining in-frame rearrangements with V and J assigned. Such tables are incomplete; in checked studies, under half of the missing clones stem from an unresolved V gene, and the remainder is unexplained. The sample yields approximately 13,000 clones; 85% to 90% were counted once. The ten largest clones capture over 4.5% of the sample. Read against the paper, the sample's time point label means: roughly ten-day in vitro stimulation with candidate neoantigen peptide 6. What these receptors recognize is not known. The material was cells cultured in vitro, obtained from a patient treated with pembrolizumab. All receptors derive from an adult with mismatch repair-deficient cancer.

The genes are TRBV19 and TRBJ2-7, with D maybe TRBD1 (5 bases). Germline V lookup: CDR1 LNHDA, CDR2 SQIVND (reference sequence). The CDR3 contains 14 residues. The V end lost 4 bases, the J end lost 0 bases, and 10 bases lay between the germline ends. The CDR3 bases are TGTGCCAGTAGTAGACAGTTCCGCTCCTACGAGCAGTACTTC. It codes for CASSRQFRSYEQYF.

The genes are TRBV7-9 and TRBJ1-6, with D uncertain. The CDR3 spans 15 residues. V dropped 6 bases and J dropped 0 bases, with 9 bases sitting between them. The germline V gene has CDR1 SEHNR and CDR2 FQNEAQ (reference sequence). The CDR3 reads CASRPKSSYNSPLHF. DNA of the CDR3: TGTGCCAGCAGACCCAAGAGCTCCTATAATTCACCCCTCCACTTT.

This sequence joins TRBV7-9 and TRBJ1-3, with D unresolved. V was clipped by 7 bases and J by 3 bases, with 10 bases between them. Germline V gives CDR1 SEHNR, CDR2 FQNEAQ (reference sequence). The CDR3 contains 13 residues. Written as DNA, the CDR3 is TGTGCCAGCAACCCAATGGTTGGAAACACCATATATTTT. This translates into CASNPMVGNTIYF.

In its sample, this clone was seen a few times. For the CDR3, the DNA is TGTGCCAGCAGCCGGGGGTGGAGGGGGCATAGCAATCAGCCCCAGCATTTT. This translates into CASSRGWRGHSNQPQHF. The chain uses TRBV5-6 and TRBJ1-5; TRBD1 aligns across 7 bases. The CDR3 is 17 residues long. Germline assignment: CDR1 SGHDT and CDR2 YYEEEE. After removal of 4 bases from V and 0 bases from J, the junction contained 10 bases not matched to a gene.

The chain joins TRBV27 to TRBJ1-1; no definite D call. V was trimmed by 3 bases and J by 2 bases, leaving 7 bases between them. This CDR3 contains 13 residues. The germline CDR1 and CDR2 sequences are MNHEY and SMNVEV (reference sequence). For the CDR3, the DNA is TGTGCCAGCAGTTTTGTCGACAACACTGAAGCTTTCTTT. The encoded protein is CASSFVDNTEAFF.

The chain uses TRBV7-9 and TRBJ2-3; 7 bases match TRBD2. V gave up 6 bases and J gave up 2 bases; unmatched junction bases: 11. There are 16 residues in the CDR3. The V gene's germline CDR1 is SEHNR and CDR2 FQNEAQ (reference sequence). This CDR3 is CASSHYLAEYTDTQYF. The DNA for the CDR3 is TGTGCCAGCAGTCACTACCTAGCGGAGTACACAGATACGCAGTATTTT.

The chain joins TRBV7-3 to TRBJ2-1, with 7 bases matching TRBD2. Looked up from germline, CDR1 is SGHTA and CDR2 is FQGTGA. This CDR3 region has 16 residues. The V segment lost 3 bases and the J segment 0 bases; nucleotides outside the gene matches: 5. For the CDR3, the DNA is TGTGCCAGCAGCTTTCGAGCGGGGAGCTCCTACAATGAGCAGTTCTTC. It codes for CASSFRAGSSYNEQFF.

The chain uses TRBV10-2 and TRBJ1-2, with TRBD1 matching over 7 bases. This CDR3 has 16 amino acids. Germline CDR1 reads WSHSY; CDR2 reads SAAADI. The J segment lost 3 bases and the V segment lost 0 bases, leaving 7 bases of the junction unmatched. DNA of the CDR3: TGCGCCAGCAGTGAGTCCGGACAGGCCCTTCACTATGGCTACACCTTC. It encodes CASSESGQALHYGYTF.

The chain joins TRBV27 to TRBJ2-7, with D perhaps TRBD2 (5 bases). CDR1 MNHEY and CDR2 SMNVEV come from the germline V gene (reference sequence). The CDR3 contains 15 residues. The V gene lost 2 bases and the J gene lost 5 bases, with 16 bases spanning the gap. The CDR3, as DNA: TGTGCCAGCAGTTTACCCGCTAAGCGGTTCCACGAGCAGTACTTC. It encodes CASSLPAKRFHEQYF.

The rearrangement links TRBV7-3 to TRBJ2-2; D call uncertain. V was trimmed by 1 base and J by 6 bases, leaving 6 bases between them. Germline V gene lookup returns CDR1 SGHTA and CDR2 FQGTGA. The CDR3 is made up of 13 amino acids. CDR3 in DNA: TGTGCCAGCAGCTTAAGTGTATCCGGGGAGCTGTTTTTT. Translation gives CASSLSVSGELFF. The full variable domain, in which reference TRBV7-3 and TRBJ2-2 provide the parts outside the CDR3, is GAGVSQTPSNKVTEKGKYVELRCDPISGHTALYWYRQSLGQGPEFLIYFQGTGAADDSGLPNDRFFAVRPEGSVSTLKIQRTERGDSAVYLCASSLSVSGELFFGEGSRLTVL.

The chain combines TRBV5-1 with TRBJ1-5, with D maybe TRBD1 (5 bases). V was shortened by 4 bases and J by 4 bases, with 9 bases between the two germline ends. The CDR3 length is 13 residues. Germline V CDR1 and CDR2: SGHRS, YFSETQ. This CDR3 is CASSRDRNQPQHF. DNA of the CDR3: TGCGCCAGCAGCAGGGACCGGAATCAGCCCCAGCATTTT.

The CDR3 DNA follows: TGCGCCAGCAGCCAAGAAATCCAACAGTCTTCCGAGCAGTACTTC. Translation: CASSQEIQQSSEQYF. This chain connects TRBV4-1 to TRBJ2-7; D is ambiguous. CDR1 is MGHRA and CDR2 is YSYEKL in the germline V gene. The CDR3 totals 15 residues. The V and J ends lost 0 bases and 6 bases respectively, with 15 bases between them.

This chain connects TRBV6-5 to TRBJ2-1; 9 nucleotides align to TRBD2. With 1 base clipped from V and 4 bases from J, the junction kept 5 bases outside the gene matches. The germline V gene encodes CDR1 MNHEY and CDR2 SVGAGI. This CDR3 comprises 16 residues. CDR3 loop: CASSYYPAGGYNEQFF. In DNA, the CDR3 is TGTGCCAGCAGTTACTACCCAGCGGGAGGTTACAATGAGCAGTTCTTC.

This clone came up a few times. V and J are TRBV19 and TRBJ1-2; 9 bases are a match to TRBD1. The CDR3 extends over 14 amino acids. Germline V lookup: CDR1 LNHDA, CDR2 SQIVND (reference sequence). Trimming cost V 5 bases and J 2 bases; bases outside gene matches: 3. CDR3: CASSGDRANYGYTF. As DNA, the CDR3 is TGTGCCAGTAGTGGGGACAGGGCCAACTATGGCTACACCTTC.

The rearrangement uses TRBV19 and TRBJ2-7; TRBD2 aligns across 8 bases. Germline lookup yields CDR1 LNHDA and CDR2 SQIVND (reference sequence). The length of the CDR3 is 15 residues. J lost 1 base, V lost 6 bases, and 8 bases had no gene match. As DNA, the CDR3 is TGTGCCAGTAGGAAACGGGAGGGCAGGTCCTACGAGCAGTACTTC. Residues: CASRKREGRSYEQYF.

The rearrangement links TRBV9 to TRBJ2-5, with 10 bases matching TRBD2. The germline CDR1 and CDR2 sequences are SGDLS and YYNGEE. This CDR3 contains 15 residues. With V trimmed by 0 bases and J by 4 bases, 3 bases remained unmatched. In nucleotides, the CDR3 is TGTGCCAGCAGCGTAGGAGGACTAGCGGTAGAGACCCAGTACTTC. Amino acid sequence: CASSVGGLAVETQYF.